A single sample is the source of the 27 T cell receptor beta chains below, sequenced in a study of OX40 agonist ivuxolimab in advanced cancers. Some clones are missing from TCRdb's copy, which holds only in-frame ones; the method was immunoSEQ multiplex PCR. The sample consists of tens of thousands of clones, about 92% of them appearing once. This specimen was CD4+ or CD8+ T cells sorted from blood, taken in a trial of the OX40 agonist ivuxolimab. These TCRs come from an adult with an advanced solid tumor such as melanoma, head and neck, liver or kidney cancer.

The chain links TRBV29-1 to TRBJ1-2; the D gene is possibly TRBD1 (5 bases). The CDR3 loop spans 13 amino acids. Germline values: CDR1 SQVTM, CDR2 ANQGSEA. Trimming shortened V by 8 bases and J by 5 bases, and 18 bases separated the two germline ends. The CDR3 nucleotides read TGCAGCTCGACTGACAGCGCTGGGTATGGCTACACCTTC. This translates into CSSTDSAGYGYTF.

V is TRBV5-6 and J is TRBJ1-6; D may be TRBD1 (5 bases). V lost 0 bases, J lost 4 bases, and 5 bases lay in between. Germline CDR1 and CDR2: SGHDT and YYEEEE. The CDR3 loop spans 14 amino acids. CDR3 loop: CASSLAGYNSPLHF. CDR3 nucleotides: TGTGCCAGCAGCTTGGCAGGGTATAATTCACCCCTCCACTTT.

The chain is built from TRBV6-4 and TRBJ2-2; no firm D call. Germline V CDR1 and CDR2: MRHNA, SNTAGT. This CDR3 comprises 13 residues. Trimming took 2 bases from V and 6 from J, leaving 7 bases between them. The CDR3 loop is CASSDGVPGELFF. The CDR3 DNA reads as TGTGCCAGCAGTGACGGGGTCCCCGGGGAGCTGTTTTTT.

This sequence joins TRBV6-1 and TRBJ2-7, with 11 nucleotides matching TRBD1. Trimming removed 4 bases from V and 7 bases from J; junction bases left unmatched: 6. The CDR3 covers 14 residues. The V gene's germline CDR1 is MNHNS and CDR2 SASEGT. CDR3 protein: CASSGRDRGGEQYF. The DNA for the CDR3 is TGTGCCAGCAGTGGGCGGGACAGGGGGGGGGAGCAGTACTTC.

This rearrangement joins TRBV9 to TRBJ2-1; D uncertain. Germline-derived CDR1 and CDR2 are SGDLS and YYNGEE. The V end was cut by 0 bases, the J end by 7 bases, with 8 bases between. The CDR3 is 13 amino acids. The CDR3 reads CASSVGGENEQFF. The CDR3 DNA follows: TGTGCCAGCAGCGTAGGAGGAGAGAATGAGCAGTTCTTC.

This clone was detected a few times. Here the CDR3 DNA reads TGCGCCAGCAGCTTACTAGCGGGGGGTGGTGATACGCAGTATTTT. Translated, it gives CASSLLAGGGDTQYF. V gene TRBV5-1 combines with J gene TRBJ2-3; 12 nucleotides match TRBD2. The CDR3 loop spans 15 amino acids. Germline CDR1 is SGHRS and CDR2 is YFSETQ. V lost 2 bases and J lost 6; bases outside the gene matches: 4.

The CDR3 region has the DNA TGTGCCACCAGCAGAGGACTGACCTACGAGCAGTACTTC. Protein: CATSRGLTYEQYF. The genes are TRBV15 and TRBJ2-7; no firm D call. The CDR3 contains 13 residues. Trimming cost V 1 base and J 2 bases, with 6 bases left between them. Germline assignment: CDR1 LNHNV and CDR2 YYDKDF (reference sequence).

The CDR3 region is CASSLRSSGPGNTEAFF. For the CDR3, the DNA is TGTGCCAGCAGCTTACGGTCATCGGGCCCCGGGAACACTGAAGCTTTCTTT. The chain combines TRBV11-2 with TRBJ1-1; D is ambiguous. This CDR3 comprises 17 residues. V dropped 2 bases and J dropped 1 base, with 17 bases sitting between them. Germline values: CDR1 SGHAT, CDR2 FQNNGV. Using reference TRBV11-2 and TRBJ1-1 for the parts outside the CDR3, the full variable domain is EAGVAQSPRYKIIEKRQSVAFWCNPISGHATLYWYQQILGQGPKLLIQFQNNGVVDDSQLPKDRFSAERLKGVDSTLKIQPAKLEDSAVYLCASSLRSSGPGNTEAFFGQGTRLTVV.

The rearrangement joins TRBV27 to TRBJ2-7; D call uncertain. Per the germline V gene, CDR1 is MNHEY and CDR2 is SMNVEV (reference sequence). The CDR3 spans 13 residues. Trimming left V 0 bases short and J 4 bases short, with 7 bases between. The CDR3 spells CASSLSSRYEQYF. The CDR3, as DNA: TGTGCCAGCAGTTTATCATCTAGATACGAGCAGTACTTC.

This sequence joins TRBV6-5 and TRBJ1-2, with 9 bases that match TRBD1. Unmatched junction bases numbered 7, after V lost 4 bases and J lost 4 bases. This CDR3 comprises 15 residues. Germline V gene sequence: CDR1 MNHEY, CDR2 SVGAGI. DNA of the CDR3: TGTGCCAGCAGTTTCACGGGACAGGGTGGCTATGGCTACACCTTC. It translates to CASSFTGQGGYGYTF.

V usage is TRBV10-3 and J usage is TRBJ1-4; TRBD1 matches at 7 bases. Germline CDR1 reads ENHRY; CDR2 reads SYGVKD. V gave up 10 bases and J gave up 6 bases; unmatched junction bases: 14. The CDR3 has 15 amino acids. The CDR3 region is CATRGQTGSDEKLFF. CDR3 DNA: TGTGCCACGAGGGGACAGACAGGTTCAGATGAAAAACTGTTTTTT.

V usage is TRBV11-3 and J usage is TRBJ2-2; 7 nucleotides match TRBD1. Trimming at V came to 4 bases and at J to 4 bases, leaving 6 bases not matched to a gene. Germline-derived CDR1 and CDR2 are SGHNT and YENEEA. This CDR3 has 15 amino acids. In nucleotides, the CDR3 is TGTGCCAGCAGCTCCCGACAGGGTGGCACCGGGGAGCTGTTTTTT. This translates into CASSSRQGGTGELFF.

The rearrangement links TRBV19 to TRBJ1-1; D gene uncertain. Per the germline V gene, CDR1 is LNHDA and CDR2 is SQIVND (reference sequence). Trimming took off 3 bases at V and 1 base at J, with 6 bases between the two ends. The CDR3 runs to 13 residues. The CDR3 spells CASSIGKNTEAFF. In DNA form, the CDR3 reads TGTGCCAGTAGTATCGGAAAGAACACTGAAGCTTTCTTT. Full variable domain (outside the CDR3, taken from reference TRBV19 and TRBJ1-1): DGGITQSPKYLFRKEGQNVTLSCEQNLNHDAMYWYRQDPGQGLRLIYYSQIVNDFQKGDIAEGYSVSREKKESFPLTVTSAQKNPTAFYLCASSIGKNTEAFFGQGTRLTVV.

The rearrangement joins TRBV2 to TRBJ2-1, with D perhaps TRBD1 or TRBD2 (5 bases each). Trimming removed 6 bases at V and 4 bases at J, with 19 bases between. Germline CDR1 SNHLY, CDR2 FYNNEI. The CDR3 sequence is 16 residues long. CDR3 in amino acids: CASRTTGTDFYNEQFF. In DNA, the CDR3 is TGTGCCAGCAGAACTACCGGGACGGACTTTTACAATGAGCAGTTCTTC.

The chain uses TRBV6-1 and TRBJ2-2, with D perhaps TRBD1 or TRBD2 (6 bases each). The CDR3 has 18 amino acids. V lost 0 bases and J 6 bases, leaving 20 bases between the germline ends. Germline-derived CDR1 and CDR2 are MNHNS and SASEGT. The CDR3 sequence: CASSEALLVGGDAGELFF. CDR3 DNA: TGTGCCAGCAGTGAAGCGCTTCTGGTGGGGGGCGATGCCGGGGAGCTGTTTTTT.

The genes are TRBV5-1 and TRBJ2-2; possible D gene TRBD1, 6 bases. V lost 1 base and J 6 bases, leaving 7 bases between the germline ends. CDR3 length: 13 residues. Looked up from germline, CDR1 is SGHRS and CDR2 is YFSETQ. The CDR3 region has the DNA TGCGCCAGCAGCTTGACAGGGCCCGGGGAGCTGTTTTTT. Its translation: CASSLTGPGELFF.

The rearrangement links TRBV5-4 to TRBJ1-4, with 7 nucleotides matching TRBD1. Germline lookup yields CDR1 SGHNT and CDR2 YYREEE (reference sequence). Germline trimming cut 0 bases from V and 7 bases from J; bases unmatched to any gene: 6. CDR3 length equals 15 residues. Here the CDR3 reads CASSLGSRGVEKLFF. As DNA, the CDR3 is TGTGCCAGCAGCTTGGGGTCCAGGGGGGTTGAAAAACTGTTTTTT.

The CDR3 nucleotides are TGTGCCAGCAGCTTAGCGGTTTTATACACCGGGGAGCTGTTTTTT. Translation gives CASSLAVLYTGELFF. The chain recombines TRBV7-6 with TRBJ2-2, with D hard to call. Per the germline V gene, CDR1 is SGHVS and CDR2 is FNYEAQ. The CDR3 is 15 residues long. Trimming removed 0 bases at V and 3 bases at J, with 8 bases between.

V gene TRBV14 combines with J gene TRBJ2-2; 9 bases match TRBD2. Looked up from germline, CDR1 is SGHDN and CDR2 is FVKESK. Trimming took 4 bases from V and 6 from J; bases not matched to a gene: 6. CDR3 size: 15 residues. CDR3 residues: CASSRGLATSGELFF. In DNA form, the CDR3 reads TGTGCCAGCAGCCGAGGACTAGCGACTTCCGGGGAGCTGTTTTTT.

The chain uses TRBV13 and TRBJ1-1; 8 nucleotides agree with TRBD1. CDR1 and CDR2 (germline): PRHDT, FYEKMQ (reference sequence). This CDR3 is 14 amino acids long. The junction had 7 bases not matched to a gene; V was cut back by 5 bases and J by 5 bases. The CDR3 region has the DNA TGTGCCAGCAGCACTAGGACAGGGCAGACTGAAGCTTTCTTT. Translating gives CASSTRTGQTEAFF.

The rearrangement joins TRBV27 to TRBJ2-7, with a possible D match to TRBD1 (6 bases). V was clipped by 3 bases and J by 3 bases, with 9 bases between them. Germline assignment: CDR1 MNHEY and CDR2 SMNVEV (reference sequence). The CDR3 loop spans 13 amino acids. The CDR3 loop is CASSLGQDYEQYF. The CDR3 DNA is TGTGCCAGCAGTTTGGGACAAGACTACGAGCAGTACTTC.

V gene TRBV19 combines with J gene TRBJ2-1; D is possibly TRBD1 or TRBD2 (5 bases each). V lost 1 base to trimming and J lost 6 bases, with 16 bases between them. CDR1 and CDR2 from the germline V gene are LNHDA and SQIVND (reference sequence). The CDR3 is 16 residues long. CDR3 amino acids: CASSIVGVPGVNEQFF. CDR3 DNA sequence: TGTGCCAGTAGTATAGTGGGGGTACCTGGGGTCAATGAGCAGTTCTTC.

The rearrangement uses TRBV14 and TRBJ1-4, with 7 nucleotides matching TRBD1. V shed 1 base and J 1 base; nucleotides not matched to a gene: 3. Per germline, CDR1 SGHDN and CDR2 FVKESK. The CDR3 totals 16 residues. CDR3: CASSQVRGQTNEKLFF. CDR3 DNA sequence: TGTGCCAGCAGCCAAGTTAGGGGGCAAACTAATGAAAAACTGTTTTTT.

This chain links TRBV28 with TRBJ1-2, with 7 bases matching TRBD1. This CDR3 region has 11 residues. Germline loops: CDR1 MDHEN, CDR2 SYDVKM. The J segment lost 6 bases and the V segment lost 10 bases, leaving 5 bases of the junction unmatched. The CDR3 loop reads CAILQGHGYTF. Written as DNA, the CDR3 is TGTGCCATTCTACAGGGGCATGGCTACACCTTC.

This clone was counted once. V usage is TRBV7-9 and J usage is TRBJ2-1, with 8 positions matching TRBD1. The CDR3 consists of 14 residues. Germline V gives CDR1 SEHNR, CDR2 FQNEAQ (reference sequence). V shed 5 bases and J 8 bases; nucleotides not matched to a gene: 8. The CDR3 nucleotides are TGTGCCAGCAGCCTGGACAGGGCTAGGGATGAGCAGTTCTTC. Protein: CASSLDRARDEQFF.

This chain uses TRBV7-6 with TRBJ2-5, with a weak D call TRBD1 (5 bases). Per germline, CDR1 SGHVS and CDR2 FNYEAQ. The CDR3 extends over 13 amino acids. Trimming pared 8 bases from V and 5 bases from J, leaving 15 bases between. The CDR3 DNA reads as TGTGCCAGCCTAGGGGCCAATTGGGAGACCCAGTACTTC. Protein sequence: CASLGANWETQYF.

The chain combines TRBV29-1 with TRBJ1-1; 9 positions match TRBD1. Germline V lookup: CDR1 SQVTM, CDR2 ANQGSEA. CDR3 length: 12 residues. Germline trimming cut 5 bases from V and 10 bases from J; bases unmatched to any gene: 8. In DNA, the CDR3 is TGCAGCGTTTGGACAGGGGATGTGGTAGCTTTCTTT. This encodes CSVWTGDVVAFF.